This T cell receptor (beta chain) was recovered during a study of Graves' ophthalmopathy and Graves' hyperthyroidism (dated by TCRdb to the late 2010s). In terms of the full investigation: Peripheral blood was collected at initial diagnosis, before any treatment. The approximately 97 discovery patients were randomly divided into training and test sets at a 7:3 ratio. To explore V-J signatures that distinguish ophthalmopathy from hyperthyroidism, a discovery set of 100 patients was enrolled, made up of 40 to 45 with ophthalmopathy and under 65 with stable hyperthyroidism. T-cell repertoires of thyroid tissue and blood were compared in over 5 hyperthyroidism patients. The study used TCR beta repertoire signatures to distinguish Graves' ophthalmopathy from Graves' hyperthyroidism and to predict progression to ophthalmopathy. In total, 135 blood samples were TCR-sequenced: some 43 ophthalmopathy, roughly 77 hyperthyroidism and about 17 hyperthyroidism-to-ophthalmopathy patients. After sampling, hyperthyroidism patients received methimazole starting at 30 mg daily, and ophthalmopathy patients received high-dose intravenous methylprednisolone. For independent validation, a separate cohort was made up of some 18 hyperthyroidism patients plus 17 patients who later progressed from hyperthyroidism to ophthalmopathy.

There are a few counts of this clonotype. This clone's antigen is unknown. The record has no base qualities; no much larger clone is one base away. Deletion took 0 bases off V and 1 base off J, with a span of 15 bases between the germline ends. Taken from cysteine to phenylalanine, the CDR3 has 17 residues. The only DNA kept is the CDR3, 51 bases in frame from the first base. For CDR1 and CDR2, the germline V gene lists ENHRY and SYGVKD. Ophthalmopathy patients were characterized by moderately to severely active disease, a Clinical Activity Score of at least 3, a NOSPECS grade of at least 4, and a disease duration under 3 months. Patients with other autoimmune diseases, uncontrolled infections, pregnancy or lactation were excluded. Diagnosis was based on clinical symptoms, serum thyroxine, TRAb, thyroid ultrasound and orbital computed tomography. Ficoll-Paque density gradient centrifugation was used to isolate PBMCs from around 10 ml of fresh peripheral blood. Trizol reagent was used to extract the total RNA, and its quality was then checked on an Agilent 2100 Bioanalyzer.

TCR beta CDR3 regions were amplified from RNA transcripts for repertoire sequencing. HTBI primers and the Qiagen OneStep RT-PCR kit were used in a first-round RT-PCR, which was followed by a second-round multiplex PCR, size selection and purification. Libraries were sequenced on an Illumina HiSeq2000 using paired-end 100 bp reads. The study's own analysis went as follows. SOAPnuke was used for read processing, and reads with adapters, uncalled bases, a mean Phred below 15, or no exact constant-primer or identifier match were discarded. High-quality paired reads were merged with COPE v1.2.5. Each unique nucleotide sequence was treated as a clonotype, and MiTCR v1.1 was used to align the clonotypes to the IMGT TRB V, D and J references. Analysis was restricted to V-J combinations with a frequency above 0.0001, which covered approximately 99% of repertoires. A TCR clonal expansion and chaos score per V-J combination was defined as the ratio of F50 clonal expansion to chaos observed in the TCRdist matrix. Welch's t-statistics and random forest were used to reduce features to about a dozen V-J combinations, which were fed into a naive Bayes classifier. The similarity between thyroid and blood repertoires was quantified using the Morisita-Horn index. TCRdb reanalyzed the raw reads on its own, using fastp at Q25 for trimming and MiXCR for clone calling, and kept in-frame beta chains. Each entry merges the rows of one CDR3 protein and shows their most common DNA and genes. These V and J calls originate from TCRdb's pipeline instead of the authors' own analysis. Present in this sample are 360,000 or so distinct CDR3 sequences, approximately 20% of which were seen just once. The ten biggest clones cover roughly 1.6% of the sample.

What the research found in general, with its limitations: In validation, the model predicted ophthalmopathy progression with about 64% sensitivity and approximately 72% specificity; 12 predicted patients were CT-confirmed with GO in a median of approximately 6.5 months. Among expanded thyroid clonotypes with frequency above 0.001, most also showed up in blood, which suggests that blood repertoires may reflect the thyroid immune response. Ophthalmopathy was separated from stable hyperthyroidism by the 13-signature model with roughly 90% sensitivity and around 81% specificity in cross-validation and with 80%/75% in the test set. No statistical method was used to predetermine the sample size, and group allocation was not hidden from the investigators.

The chain couples TRBV10-3 to TRBJ2-5; the D gene is perhaps TRBD1, on 6 matching bases. This sequence was found in a woman in her late teens or twenties with Graves' ophthalmopathy. Donor details come from another sample of the same person, matched by shared clones. What was sequenced was peripheral blood. The CDR3: CAISESSGGRAQETQYF. The nucleotides read TGTGCCATCAGTGAGTCGAGTGGGGGCAGGGCCCAAGAGACCCAGTACTTC.